These 20 T cell receptor beta chains were all obtained from the same sample, sequenced in a study of cytomegalovirus exposure and HLA in healthy donors. Primers included in the PCR were 60 Vbeta and 13 Jbeta primers. Some clones are missing from TCRdb's copy, which holds only in-frame ones; the method was immunoSEQ multiplex PCR. In the table there are 200,000 to 250,000 clones, approximately 84% of which are singletons. Sequencing was performed on PBMCs. The receptors derive from a woman in her forties in good health and CMV-seronegative.

A single count supports this clone. This chain links TRBV14 with TRBJ1-2; maybe TRBD1 (6 bases). This CDR3 has 16 amino acids. Trimming shortened V by 1 base and J by 8 bases, and 20 bases separated the two germline ends. Germline values: CDR1 SGHDN, CDR2 FVKESK. In DNA, the CDR3 is TGTGCCAGCAGCCAAGCCAGACCAGGGGTGGGAGACGGCTACACCTTC. Protein product: CASSQARPGVGDGYTF.

This chain uses TRBV7-9 with TRBJ2-3, with no clear D. V lost 5 bases and J 5 bases, leaving 8 bases between the germline ends. The germline gives CDR1 SEHNR, CDR2 FQNEAQ (reference sequence). The CDR3 contains 12 residues. For the CDR3, the DNA is TGTGCCAGCAGCATAGAGCGAGATACGCAGTATTTT. It codes for CASSIERDTQYF.

CDR3 residues: CASHMRGGACTGELFF. CDR3 in DNA: TGCGCCAGTCACATGAGGGGGGGGGCCTGCACCGGGGAGCTGTTTTTT. The V and J genes are TRBV23-1 and TRBJ2-2, with D possibly being TRBD2 (7 bases). TRBV23-1 is annotated as an ORF whose role is uncertain. Trimming took off 9 bases at V and 4 bases at J, with 21 bases between the two ends. This CDR3 is built from 16 residues.

This chain joins TRBV11-2 and TRBJ1-4; tentatively, D is TRBD1 (6 bases). This CDR3 region has 15 residues. Germline V gene data show CDR1 as SGHAT and CDR2 as FQNNGV. V was pared by 3 bases and J by 3 bases, with 11 bases between. For the CDR3, the DNA is TGTGCCAGCAGCTTCGGACAGTCACCTAATGAAAAACTGTTTTTT. Translation gives CASSFGQSPNEKLFF.

This chain joins TRBV10-3 and TRBJ1-1; D is uncertain. CDR1 and CDR2 (germline): ENHRY, SYGVKD. V was trimmed by 6 bases and J by 7 bases, leaving 15 bases between them. This CDR3 has 13 amino acids. The DNA of the CDR3 is TGTGCCATCAGCCAGGAGGAAAGGGTTGAAGCTTTCTTT. This gives the protein CAISQEERVEAFF.

CDR3 nucleotides: TGTGCCAGCAGTGAAGCAGGGAGGGAAAAACTGTTTTTT. This encodes CASSEAGREKLFF. The chain links TRBV2 to TRBJ1-4; unclear D gene. The CDR3 is made up of 13 amino acids. Germline CDR1 reads SNHLY; CDR2 reads FYNNEI. V was trimmed by 0 bases and J by 8 bases, leaving 7 bases between them.

V and J are TRBV4-1 and TRBJ1-2; maybe TRBD1 (5 bases). The CDR3 consists of 13 residues. Germline V CDR1 and CDR2: MGHRA, YSYEKL. Trimming stripped 4 bases from V and 7 bases from J, with 13 bases between. The CDR3: CASSPETDAGYTF. CDR3 nucleotides: TGCGCCAGCAGCCCTGAGACAGACGCTGGCTACACCTTC.

The chain couples TRBV7-8 to TRBJ2-5, with TRBD1 identical over 10 bases. The trim removed 5 bases at V and 2 bases at J, leaving 5 bases unmatched. The CDR3 covers 15 residues. CDR1 and CDR2 from the germline V gene are SGHVS and FQNEAQ. In nucleotides, the CDR3 is TGTGCCAGCAGCCCCGGGACAGGGGTACAAGAGACCCAGTACTTC. This sequence encodes CASSPGTGVQETQYF.

On this clone: One end of the junction is discordant with germline, which a read error may explain. The chain employs TRBV5-4 and TRBJ1-1, with a weak D call TRBD1 (5 bases). Germline CDR1 is SGHNT and CDR2 is YYREEE (reference sequence). CDR3 size: 14 residues. The CDR3 DNA follows: TGTGCCAGCAGCTTGGCGGGGGGGAACACTGAATCTTTCTTT. Its translation: CASSLAGGNTESFF.

The genes are TRBV5-1 and TRBJ2-5; D call uncertain. The V end was cut by 1 base, the J end by 1 base, with 5 bases between. Germline CDR1 is SGHRS and CDR2 is YFSETQ. The CDR3 spans 13 residues. CDR3 protein: CASSLSPQETQYF. Written as DNA, the CDR3 is TGCGCCAGCAGCTTGTCTCCCCAAGAGACCCAGTACTTC.

This clone has only one observation. The chain links TRBV5-1 to TRBJ2-5; 9 bases agree with TRBD2. Germline CDR1 SGHRS, CDR2 YFSETQ. CDR3 length: 13 amino acids. Germline trimming cut 4 bases from V and 5 bases from J; bases unmatched to any gene: 3. The CDR3 sequence: CASSKTSGETQYF. The CDR3 DNA is TGCGCCAGCAGCAAAACTAGCGGGGAGACCCAGTACTTC. Full variable domain (rest looked up from reference TRBV5-1 and TRBJ2-5): KAGVTQTPRYLIKTRGQQVTLSCSPISGHRSVSWYQQTPGQGLQFLFEYFSETQRNKGNFPGRFSGRQFSNSRSEMNVSTLELGDSALYLCASSKTSGETQYFGPGTRLLVL.

J is TRBJ2-3 and V is TRBV15; TRBD2 might be the D (5 bases). CDR3 length: 14 residues. Germline loops: CDR1 LNHNV, CDR2 YYDKDF (reference sequence). Trimming stripped 5 bases from V and 0 bases from J, with 9 bases between. Written as DNA, the CDR3 is TGTGCCACCAGCCCCCGGGGTAGCACAGATACGCAGTATTTT. Encoded protein: CATSPRGSTDTQYF.

In regard to this clone: The DNA is omitted, as the CDR3 cannot be located on it reliably, and the CDR3 follows TCRdb's listing. This chain links TRBV20-1 with TRBJ2-5; TRBD2 reflects the table's D call only, with no check against the DNA. With termini counted, the CDR3 has 11 amino acids. Germline V gives CDR1 DFQATT, CDR2 SNEGSKA (reference sequence). The CDR3 loop reads CSASVRGTQYF.

The V gene is TRBV2, the J gene TRBJ2-7, with D perhaps matching TRBD1 (6 bases). In germline, CDR1 is SNHLY, CDR2 FYNNEI. There are 15 residues in the CDR3. Trimming pared 3 bases from V and 3 bases from J, leaving 15 bases between. CDR3: CASSDRTAMGYEQYF. CDR3 sequence (DNA): TGTGCCAGCAGTGACCGGACAGCGATGGGCTACGAGCAGTACTTC.

The table lists this clone with a count of one. A junction end diverges from the germline sequence, so it may reflect a read error. This rearrangement joins TRBV12-5 to TRBJ1-1, with D perhaps matching TRBD1 (5 bases). Germline V gene sequence: CDR1 LGHNT, CDR2 FRNRAP. CDR3 length: 13 residues. CDR3 residues: CASGLAGITEVFF. CDR3 DNA sequence: TGTGCTAGTGGTTTGGCAGGGATCACTGAAGTTTTCTTT.

The V gene is TRBV9, the J gene TRBJ2-2, with D perhaps TRBD1 (6 bases). This CDR3 spans 14 amino acids. V was clipped by 4 bases and J by 3 bases, with 10 bases between them. Per germline, CDR1 SGDLS and CDR2 YYNGEE. In DNA, the CDR3 is TGTGCCAGCAGCCCTGGACAGTACACCGGGGAGCTGTTTTTT. Translated: CASSPGQYTGELFF. Based on the CDR3 plus reference TRBV9 and TRBJ2-2, the full variable domain is DSGVTQTPKHLITATGQRVTLRCSPRSGDLSVYWYQQSLDQGLQFLIQYYNGEERAKGNILERFSAQQFPDLHSELNLSSLELGDSALYFCASSPGQYTGELFFGEGSRLTVL.

The chain carries TRBV7-2 and TRBJ1-3; D is possibly TRBD1 (5 bases). CDR3 length equals 14 residues. The V and J ends lost 3 bases and 4 bases respectively, with 10 bases between them. From germline, CDR1 is SGHTA and CDR2 FQGNSA. CDR3 sequence (DNA): TGTGCCAGCAGCTTTCAGGGTGACGGAAACACCATATATTTT. It specifies CASSFQGDGNTIYF.

This rearrangement joins TRBV14 to TRBJ2-7; 10 bases line up with TRBD2. The V and J ends lost 3 bases and 6 bases, in that order; junction bases with no gene match: 5. The CDR3 is 14 residues long. The germline gives CDR1 SGHDN, CDR2 FVKESK. This CDR3 reads CASSQALAGVEQYF. The CDR3 region has the DNA TGTGCCAGCAGCCAGGCCCTAGCGGGGGTCGAGCAGTACTTC.

The chain uses TRBV30 and TRBJ2-2; 7 bases fit TRBD1. V was pared by 0 bases and J by 0 bases, with 10 bases of the junction left unmatched. Germline V gives CDR1 GTSNPN, CDR2 SVGIG (reference sequence). The CDR3 runs to 18 residues. DNA for the CDR3: TGTGCCTGGAGTGTACCTTACAGGGGCCCGACGAACACCGGGGAGCTGTTTTTT. Protein: CAWSVPYRGPTNTGELFF.

J is TRBJ1-1 and V is TRBV10-3, with TRBD1 identical over 9 bases. CDR1 ENHRY and CDR2 SYGVKD come from the germline V gene. The CDR3 has 13 residues. With V trimmed by 7 bases and J by 1 base, 1 base remained unmatched. Here the CDR3 DNA reads TGTGCCATCAAGGGACAGGGGAACACTGAAGCTTTCTTT. Translation: CAIKGQGNTEAFF.